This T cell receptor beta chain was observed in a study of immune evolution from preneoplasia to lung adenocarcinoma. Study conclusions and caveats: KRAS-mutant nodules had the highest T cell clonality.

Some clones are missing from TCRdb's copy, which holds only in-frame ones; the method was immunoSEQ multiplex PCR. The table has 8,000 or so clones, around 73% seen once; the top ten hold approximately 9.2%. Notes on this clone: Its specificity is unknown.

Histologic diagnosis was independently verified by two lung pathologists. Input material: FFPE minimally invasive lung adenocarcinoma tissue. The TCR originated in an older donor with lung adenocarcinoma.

The CDR3 loop reads CASTREGYTEAFF. The CDR3 nucleotides read TGTGCCAGCACCCGGGAGGGTTACACTGAAGCTTTCTTT. The V and J genes are TRBV6-6 and TRBJ1-1; D is uncertain. Trimming stripped 7 bases from V and 3 bases from J, with 12 bases between. CDR1 is MNHNY, CDR2 SVGAGI, per germline (reference sequence). CDR3 length equals 13 residues.